The source of this TCR beta chain is a study of cytomegalovirus exposure and HLA in healthy donors. CDR3 size: 17 residues. Germline assignment: CDR1 SGHRS and CDR2 YFSETQ. With 2 bases removed from V and 0 bases from J, the gap between germline ends came to 16 bases. The PCR contained 60 Vbeta and 13 Jbeta primers. Measured with immunoSEQ multiplex PCR; TCRdb has only the in-frame clones, and not every one. Altogether roughly 100,000 clones are present, around 82% being singletons, with the ten largest covering approximately 1.5%. Sequences were obtained from PBMCs. The gene calls are TRBV5-1 and TRBJ2-3; D is perhaps TRBD2 (5 bases). The receptor was isolated from a man aged 50 to 59 in good health and CMV-seronegative. The CDR3 reads CASSFRQDLSSTDTQYF. The CDR3 DNA sequence: TGCGCCAGCAGCTTCCGGCAGGACTTATCTAGCACAGATACGCAGTATTTT.